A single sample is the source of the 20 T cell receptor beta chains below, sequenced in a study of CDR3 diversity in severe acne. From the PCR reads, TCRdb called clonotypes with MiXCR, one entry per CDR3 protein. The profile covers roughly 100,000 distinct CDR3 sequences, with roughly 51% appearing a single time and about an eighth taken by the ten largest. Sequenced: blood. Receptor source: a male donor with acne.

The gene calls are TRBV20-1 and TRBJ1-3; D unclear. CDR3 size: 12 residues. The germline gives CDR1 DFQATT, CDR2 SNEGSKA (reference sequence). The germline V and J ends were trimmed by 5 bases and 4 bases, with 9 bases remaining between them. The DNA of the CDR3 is TGCAGTGCTCCTGATCAAGGAAACACCATATATTTT. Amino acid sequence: CSAPDQGNTIYF.

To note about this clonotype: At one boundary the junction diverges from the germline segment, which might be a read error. The DNA for the CDR3 is TGCGCCAGCAGCCAAACTCTCGGGGGGGCCTACGAGCAGTACTTC. Its protein is CASSQTLGGAYEQYF. The chain recombines TRBV7-3 with TRBJ2-7, with 8 bases lining up with TRBD2. There are 15 residues in the CDR3. CDR1 and CDR2 from the germline V gene are SGHTA and FQGTGA.

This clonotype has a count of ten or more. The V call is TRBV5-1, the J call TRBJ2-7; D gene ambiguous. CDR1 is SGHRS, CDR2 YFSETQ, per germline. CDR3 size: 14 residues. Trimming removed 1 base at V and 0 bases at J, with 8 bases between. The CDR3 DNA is TGCGCCAGCAGCTTGCCCGACTCCTCCTACGAGCAGTACTTC. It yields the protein CASSLPDSSYEQYF. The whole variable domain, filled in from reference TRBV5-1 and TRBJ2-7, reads KAGVTQTPRYLIKTRGQQVTLSCSPISGHRSVSWYQQTPGQGLQFLFEYFSETQRNKGNFPGRFSGRQFSNSRSEMNVSTLELGDSALYLCASSLPDSSYEQYFGPGTRLTVT.

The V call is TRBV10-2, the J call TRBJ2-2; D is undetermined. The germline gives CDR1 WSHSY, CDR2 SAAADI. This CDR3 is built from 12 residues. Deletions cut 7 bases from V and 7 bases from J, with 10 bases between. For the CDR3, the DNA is TGCGCCAGCACTCTATTGTACGGGGAGCTGTTTTTT. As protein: CASTLLYGELFF.

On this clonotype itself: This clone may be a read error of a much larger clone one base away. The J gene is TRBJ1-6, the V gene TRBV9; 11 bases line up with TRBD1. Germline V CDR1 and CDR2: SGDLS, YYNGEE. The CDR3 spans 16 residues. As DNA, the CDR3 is TGTGCCAGCAGAGTAGGAGGGACAGGGGGGATCTCACCCCTCCACTTT. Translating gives CASRVGGTGGISPLHF.

The CDR3 sequence: CSARGIVGTGSYEQYF. CDR3 sequence (DNA): TGCAGTGCTAGAGGGATAGTAGGGACAGGGTCCTACGAGCAGTACTTC. V and J are TRBV20-1 and TRBJ2-7, with 9 bases lining up with TRBD1. The CDR3 consists of 16 residues. CDR1 and CDR2 from the germline V gene are DFQATT and SNEGSKA (reference sequence). V was pared by 1 base and J by 1 base, with 8 bases of the junction left unmatched.

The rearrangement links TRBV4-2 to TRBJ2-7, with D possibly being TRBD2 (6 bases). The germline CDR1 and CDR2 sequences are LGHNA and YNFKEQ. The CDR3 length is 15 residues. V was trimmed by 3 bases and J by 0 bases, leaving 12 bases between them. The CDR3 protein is CASSHLASSSYEQYF. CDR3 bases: TGTGCCAGCAGCCACCTAGCGTCAAGCTCCTACGAGCAGTACTTC.

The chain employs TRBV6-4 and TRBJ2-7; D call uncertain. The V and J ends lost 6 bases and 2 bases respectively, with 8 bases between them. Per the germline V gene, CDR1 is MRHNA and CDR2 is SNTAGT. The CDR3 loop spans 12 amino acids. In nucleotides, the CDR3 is TGTGCCAGCAGCCAAGCAGCCTACGAGCAGTACTTC. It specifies CASSQAAYEQYF.

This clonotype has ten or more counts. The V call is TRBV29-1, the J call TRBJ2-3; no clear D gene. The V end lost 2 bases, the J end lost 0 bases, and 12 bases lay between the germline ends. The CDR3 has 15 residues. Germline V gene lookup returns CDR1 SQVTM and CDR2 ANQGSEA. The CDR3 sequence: CSVELGISSTDTQYF. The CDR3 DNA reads TGCAGCGTTGAATTAGGGATTTCTAGCACAGATACGCAGTATTTT.

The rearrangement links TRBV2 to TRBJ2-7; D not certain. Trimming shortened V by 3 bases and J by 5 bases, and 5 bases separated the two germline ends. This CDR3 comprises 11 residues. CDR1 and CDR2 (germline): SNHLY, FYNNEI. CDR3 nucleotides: TGTGCCAGCAGTGAGACACACGAGCAGTACTTC. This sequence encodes CASSETHEQYF. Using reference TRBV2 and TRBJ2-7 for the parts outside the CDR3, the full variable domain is EPEVTQTPSHQVTQMGQEVILRCVPISNHLYFYWYRQILGQKVEFLVSFYNNEISEKSEIFDDQFSVERPDGSNFTLKIRSTKLEDSAMYFCASSETHEQYFGPGTRLTVT.

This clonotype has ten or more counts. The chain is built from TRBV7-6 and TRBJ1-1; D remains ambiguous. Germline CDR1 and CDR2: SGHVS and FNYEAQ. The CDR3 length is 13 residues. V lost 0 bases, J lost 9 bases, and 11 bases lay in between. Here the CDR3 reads CASSLAATGKAFF. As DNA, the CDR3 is TGTGCCAGCAGCTTAGCGGCCACGGGAAAAGCTTTCTTT.

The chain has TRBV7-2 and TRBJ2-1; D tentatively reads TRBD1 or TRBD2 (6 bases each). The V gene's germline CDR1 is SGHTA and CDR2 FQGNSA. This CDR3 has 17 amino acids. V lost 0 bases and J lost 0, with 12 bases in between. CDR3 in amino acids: CASSLAVADSSYNEQFF. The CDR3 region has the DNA TGTGCCAGCAGCTTAGCTGTAGCGGACAGCTCCTACAATGAGCAGTTCTTC.

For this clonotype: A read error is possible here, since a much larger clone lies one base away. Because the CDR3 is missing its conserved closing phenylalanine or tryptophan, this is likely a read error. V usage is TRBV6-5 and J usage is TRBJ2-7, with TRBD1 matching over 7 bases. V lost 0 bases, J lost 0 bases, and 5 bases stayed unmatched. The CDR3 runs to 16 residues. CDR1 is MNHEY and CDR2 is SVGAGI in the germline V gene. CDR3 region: CASSYSGQLVSYEQYL. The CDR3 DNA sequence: TGTGCCAGCAGTTACTCGGGACAGCTAGTCTCCTACGAGCAGTACCTC.

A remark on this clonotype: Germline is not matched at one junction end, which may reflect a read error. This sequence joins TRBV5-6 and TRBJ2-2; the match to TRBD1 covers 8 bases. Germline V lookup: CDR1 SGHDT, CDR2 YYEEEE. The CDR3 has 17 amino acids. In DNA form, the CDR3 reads TGTGCCAGCAGTTATTGGGTGACAGGGGAGAACACCGGGGAGCCGTTTTTT. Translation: CASSYWVTGENTGEPFF.

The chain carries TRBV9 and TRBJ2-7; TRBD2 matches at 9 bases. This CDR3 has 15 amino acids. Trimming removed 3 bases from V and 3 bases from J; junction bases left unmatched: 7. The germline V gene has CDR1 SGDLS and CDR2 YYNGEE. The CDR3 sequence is CASSGASGKNYEQYF. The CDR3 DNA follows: TGTGCCAGCAGCGGAGCTAGCGGGAAGAACTACGAGCAGTACTTC. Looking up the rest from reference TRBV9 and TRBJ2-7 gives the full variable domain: DSGVTQTPKHLITATGQRVTLRCSPRSGDLSVYWYQQSLDQGLQFLIQYYNGEERAKGNILERFSAQQFPDLHSELNLSSLELGDSALYFCASSGASGKNYEQYFGPGTRLTVT.

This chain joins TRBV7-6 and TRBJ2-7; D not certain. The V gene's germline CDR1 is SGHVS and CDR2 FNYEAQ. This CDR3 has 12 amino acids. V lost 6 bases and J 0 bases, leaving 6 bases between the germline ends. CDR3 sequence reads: CASSRLSYEQYF. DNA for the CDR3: TGTGCCAGCAGTCGGCTCTCCTACGAGCAGTACTTC.

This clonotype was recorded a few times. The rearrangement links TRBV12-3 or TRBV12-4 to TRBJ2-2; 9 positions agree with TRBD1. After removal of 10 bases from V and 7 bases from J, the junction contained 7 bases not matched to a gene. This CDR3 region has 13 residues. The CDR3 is CATNRGHDGELFF. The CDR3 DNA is TGTGCCACAAACAGGGGGCATGACGGGGAGCTGTTTTTT.

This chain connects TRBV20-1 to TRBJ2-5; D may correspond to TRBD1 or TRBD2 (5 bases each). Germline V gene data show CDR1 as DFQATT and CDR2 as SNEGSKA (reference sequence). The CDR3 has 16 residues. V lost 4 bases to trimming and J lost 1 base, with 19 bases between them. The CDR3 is CSATLIGGRPQETQYF. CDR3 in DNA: TGCAGTGCTACCTTAATTGGGGGACGGCCCCAAGAGACCCAGTACTTC.

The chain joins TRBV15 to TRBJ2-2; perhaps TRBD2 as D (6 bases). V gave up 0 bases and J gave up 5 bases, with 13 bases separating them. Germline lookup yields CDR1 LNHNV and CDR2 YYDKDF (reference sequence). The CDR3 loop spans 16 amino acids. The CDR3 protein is CATSRDKMEGTGELFF. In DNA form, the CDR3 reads TGTGCCACCAGCAGAGATAAGATGGAGGGGACCGGGGAGCTGTTTTTT.

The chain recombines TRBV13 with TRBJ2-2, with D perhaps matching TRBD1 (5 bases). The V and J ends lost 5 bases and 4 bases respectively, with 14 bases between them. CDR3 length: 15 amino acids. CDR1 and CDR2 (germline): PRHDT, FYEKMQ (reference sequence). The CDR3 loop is CASSHLQGPTGELFF. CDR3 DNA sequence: TGTGCCAGCAGCCACCTCCAGGGTCCCACCGGGGAGCTGTTTTTT. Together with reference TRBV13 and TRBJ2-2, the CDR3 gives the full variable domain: AAGVIQSPRHLIKEKRETATLKCYPIPRHDTVYWYQQGPGQDPQFLISFYEKMQSDKGSIPDRFSAQQFSDYHSELNMSSLELGDSALYFCASSHLQGPTGELFFGEGSRLTVL.